These 14 T cell receptor beta chains were sequenced from one sample in a study of cytomegalovirus exposure and HLA in healthy donors. The protocol was immunoSEQ multiplex PCR, while the TCRdb copy is restricted to in-frame clones and leaves out a portion. The sample includes approximately 180,000 clones, about 84% seen only once; the top ten take more than 1.4%. What was sequenced was PBMCs. The receptors were gathered from a woman under 30 in good health and CMV-seronegative.

This clone was seen a single time. The V gene is TRBV30, the J gene TRBJ1-6, with no clear D. Trimming removed 4 bases at V and 9 bases at J, with 19 bases between. The V gene's germline CDR1 is GTSNPN and CDR2 SVGIG (reference sequence). CDR3 length equals 15 residues. CDR3 sequence: CAWKYPGREGSPLHF. The CDR3 region has the DNA TGTGCCTGGAAATACCCCGGGCGGGAAGGTTCACCCCTCCACTTT.

The chain recombines TRBV2 with TRBJ2-7; TRBD1 matches at 9 bases. CDR3 length equals 14 residues. After removal of 6 bases from V and 0 bases from J, the junction contained 3 bases not matched to a gene. The germline CDR1 and CDR2 sequences are SNHLY and FYNNEI. The CDR3 here is CASRPGQGSYEQYF. The CDR3 DNA reads TGTGCCAGCAGGCCGGGACAGGGCTCCTACGAGCAGTACTTC. The variable domain in full, completed from reference TRBV2 and TRBJ2-7, reads EPEVTQTPSHQVTQMGQEVILRCVPISNHLYFYWYRQILGQKVEFLVSFYNNEISEKSEIFDDQFSVERPDGSNFTLKIRSTKLEDSAMYFCASRPGQGSYEQYFGPGTRLTVT.

V is TRBV11-2 and J is TRBJ1-1; D is perhaps TRBD1 (5 bases). Germline V gene data show CDR1 as SGHAT and CDR2 as FQNNGV. The CDR3 has 15 amino acids. V gave up 4 bases and J gave up 3 bases, with 15 bases separating them. CDR3 in DNA: TGTGCCAGCAGCTCGACGGAGGGGCGGCACACTGAAGCTTTCTTT. The encoded protein is CASSSTEGRHTEAFF.

The gene calls are TRBV5-1 and TRBJ2-7; TRBD1 agrees at 8 bases. V lost 3 bases and J lost 1; bases outside the gene matches: 3. Germline CDR1 SGHRS, CDR2 YFSETQ. CDR3 length equals 14 residues. CDR3 bases: TGCGCCAGCAGCTCCGGGACAGGATCCTACGAGCAGTACTTC. As protein: CASSSGTGSYEQYF.

The chain carries TRBV5-6 and TRBJ2-7; no clear D. Trimming took off 1 base at V and 6 bases at J, with 8 bases between the two ends. The CDR3 has 12 residues. The germline V gene encodes CDR1 SGHDT and CDR2 YYEEEE. The CDR3 DNA is TGTGCCAGCAGCTTGCTAGGCTTCGAGCAGTACTTC. This sequence encodes CASSLLGFEQYF.

The rearrangement uses TRBV6-5 and TRBJ2-5, with 8 bases aligning to TRBD1. This CDR3 region has 15 residues. CDR1 and CDR2 (germline): MNHEY, SVGAGI. V lost 4 bases and J lost 7; bases outside the gene matches: 11. The CDR3 nucleotides read TGTGCCAGCAGTTCCCGGACAGACACAGGGGGGACCCAGTACTTC. Residues: CASSSRTDTGGTQYF.

The chain couples TRBV11-3 to TRBJ2-7; TRBD2 aligns across 11 bases. The trim removed 7 bases at V and 6 bases at J, leaving 5 bases unmatched. The CDR3 contains 13 residues. CDR1 and CDR2 (germline): SGHNT, YENEEA. CDR3 in amino acids: CASTTSGASEQYF. The DNA of the CDR3 is TGTGCCAGCACGACTAGCGGGGCCTCCGAGCAGTACTTC.

CDR3 loop: CASSLSTGGTGELFF. Written as DNA, the CDR3 is TGTGCCAGCAGCTTGTCTACAGGGGGCACCGGGGAGCTGTTTTTT. The V gene is TRBV11-3, the J gene TRBJ2-2; the match to TRBD1 covers 8 bases. The germline V gene encodes CDR1 SGHNT and CDR2 YENEEA. The CDR3 extends over 15 amino acids. J gave up 4 bases and V 3 bases, and 4 bases lay outside the gene matches.

The V gene is TRBV30, the J gene TRBJ1-6, with D possibly TRBD1 on 5 matching bases. Germline V gives CDR1 GTSNPN, CDR2 SVGIG (reference sequence). CDR3 length: 15 residues. V lost 3 bases to trimming and J lost 4 bases, with 13 bases between them. The CDR3 DNA follows: TGTGCCTGGAGAGGAAAGGGACTGTATAATTCACCCCTCCACTTT. This gives the protein CAWRGKGLYNSPLHF.

In nucleotides, the CDR3 is TGTGCCAGCAGCATCGGGACTAGCGGGTCGAGCTCCTACAATGAGCAGTTCTTC. Encoded protein: CASSIGTSGSSSYNEQFF. The chain employs TRBV9 and TRBJ2-1; 12 nucleotides align to TRBD2. With V trimmed by 4 bases and J by 0 bases, 8 bases remained unmatched. CDR1 and CDR2 (germline): SGDLS, YYNGEE. The CDR3 runs to 18 residues.

V is TRBV19 and J is TRBJ1-1; tentative D call: TRBD1 (6 bases). The CDR3 runs to 12 residues. CDR1 and CDR2 from the germline V gene are LNHDA and SQIVND (reference sequence). V lost 5 bases and J 6 bases, leaving 10 bases between the germline ends. CDR3 sequence reads: CASSDRQAEAFF. CDR3 nucleotides: TGTGCCAGTAGTGATCGACAGGCTGAAGCTTTCTTT.

This clone appeared once. The rearrangement uses TRBV18 and TRBJ2-7, with 8 bases identical to TRBD1. V lost 2 bases to trimming and J lost 2 bases; unmatched junction nucleotides: 5. Germline CDR1 KGHSH, CDR2 LQKENI. CDR3 length: 15 amino acids. As DNA, the CDR3 is TGTGCCAGCTCACCAGCGACGGACAGGGCCTACGAGCAGTACTTC. It is translated as CASSPATDRAYEQYF.

This clone was seen only once. Other DNA sequences of this sample code for an identical CDR3. The rearrangement uses TRBV7-3 and TRBJ2-3; 8 bases match TRBD1. The germline V gene encodes CDR1 SGHTA and CDR2 FQGTGA. CDR3 length: 14 residues. V was pared by 3 bases and J by 1 base, with 0 bases of the junction left unmatched. The CDR3 bases are TGTGCCAGCAGCTTGGACAGGGGCACAGATACGCAGTATTTT. This translates into CASSLDRGTDTQYF.

The V gene is TRBV4-1, the J gene TRBJ2-1; 12 bases are a match to TRBD2. The CDR3 length is 17 residues. The V gene end was trimmed by 4 bases and the J gene end by 9 bases; junction bases not matched to a gene: 13. CDR1 and CDR2 from the germline V gene are MGHRA and YSYEKL. The CDR3 DNA follows: TGCGCCAGCAGCCCCCAACACCTAGCGGGGGGGCCTGGTGAGCAGTTCTTC. Amino acids: CASSPQHLAGGPGEQFF.